The 21 T cell receptor beta chains below all came from one sample that was sequenced in a study of blood T cell repertoires in COVID-19 (dated by TCRdb to 2018 to 2021). Libraries were constructed by the immunoSEQ multiplex PCR assay. The table comes from immuneACCESS by way of TCRdb, which keeps in-frame sequences with V and J called. Part of the clones is missing from these tables; in studies checked, under half for an unresolved V gene and the rest for unknown reasons. Within this sample are more than 250,000 clones, with approximately 85% of them counted one time only. The top ten hold 2.2% of the sample. Sequencing was done on a sample of PBMCs or T cells enriched from blood (not recorded which). The receptors derive from a man aged 25-45 years who had recovered from COVID-19.

V usage is TRBV7-2 and J usage is TRBJ2-3; 7 bases line up with TRBD1. With V trimmed by 5 bases and J by 13 bases, 12 bases remained unmatched. Germline CDR1 SGHTA, CDR2 FQGNSA. The length of the CDR3 is 13 residues. CDR3 sequence (DNA): TGTGCCAGCAGCGACCGGACAGGCCTCCCGGAGTATTTT. It codes for CASSDRTGLPEYF.

The J gene is TRBJ2-2, the V gene TRBV14, with D tentatively TRBD1 (6 bases). The V and J ends lost 6 bases and 1 base respectively, with 12 bases between them. In germline, CDR1 is SGHDN, CDR2 FVKESK. The CDR3 has 15 residues. CDR3 sequence reads: CASSPGTKNTGELFF. CDR3 nucleotides: TGTGCCAGCAGTCCCGGGACAAAGAACACCGGGGAGCTGTTTTTT.

This chain joins TRBV5-6 and TRBJ1-6; D gene ambiguous. The CDR3 is made up of 17 amino acids. Germline V gene lookup returns CDR1 SGHDT and CDR2 YYEEEE. Between the trimmed V and J ends, which lost 3 bases and 3 bases, there was a span of 16 bases. CDR3 residues: CASSSALERNYNSPLHF. CDR3 coding DNA: TGTGCCAGCAGCTCTGCGCTTGAGCGGAACTATAATTCACCCCTCCACTTT.

This clone showed up just once. The chain joins TRBV25-1 to TRBJ2-7; maybe TRBD2 (6 bases). This CDR3 comprises 14 residues. CDR1 and CDR2 from the germline V gene are MGHDK and SYGVNS. Trimming left V 4 bases short and J 3 bases short, with 13 bases between. CDR3 in DNA: TGTGCCAGCAGTGGGCCGGGAGCTCTCTACGAGCAGTACTTC. Encoded protein: CASSGPGALYEQYF.

The V gene is TRBV12-3 or TRBV12-4, the J gene TRBJ1-2; D uncertain. This CDR3 region has 13 residues. Deletions cut 6 bases from V and 8 bases from J, with 16 bases between. The CDR3, as DNA: TGTGCCAGCAGAGGAGGGCCCTCAGGAGGCTACACCTTC. Amino acids: CASRGGPSGGYTF.

J is TRBJ1-5 and V is TRBV10-3; perhaps TRBD1 as D (6 bases). CDR3 size: 15 residues. Trimming pared 0 bases from V and 5 bases from J, leaving 11 bases between. Germline loops: CDR1 ENHRY, CDR2 SYGVKD. The CDR3 nucleotides read TGTGCCATCAGTGAGTCGAGGGGGACGTATCAGCCCCAGCATTTT. Its translation: CAISESRGTYQPQHF.

The J gene is TRBJ1-1, the V gene TRBV29-1; TRBD1 matches at 8 bases. There are 13 residues in the CDR3. The germline V gene encodes CDR1 SQVTM and CDR2 ANQGSEA. Unmatched junction bases numbered 0, after V lost 3 bases and J lost 0 bases. The CDR3 protein is CSVDRGLNTEAFF. CDR3 nucleotide sequence: TGCAGCGTTGACAGGGGGCTGAACACTGAAGCTTTCTTT.

J is TRBJ2-3 and V is TRBV9; 9 bases are a match to TRBD2. J lost 3 bases, V lost 3 bases, and 8 bases had no gene match. The CDR3 consists of 16 residues. Per the germline V gene, CDR1 is SGDLS and CDR2 is YYNGEE. The CDR3 DNA reads as TGTGCCAGCAGCGCTTCTAGCGGGGTCGGGACAGATACGCAGTATTTT. Protein product: CASSASSGVGTDTQYF.

The V gene is TRBV7-8, the J gene TRBJ2-2, with TRBD2 matching 11 bases. The V gene's germline CDR1 is SGHVS and CDR2 FQNEAQ. V was pared by 4 bases and J by 5 bases, with 15 bases of the junction left unmatched. The CDR3 extends over 19 amino acids. CDR3 bases: TGTGCCAGCAGCTCCGACCGTAGCGGGGGGGTTTTGCGTACCGGGGAGCTGTTTTTT. As protein: CASSSDRSGGVLRTGELFF.

The rearrangement links TRBV27 to TRBJ1-5; D gene unclear. The CDR3 is 15 residues long. The germline V gene has CDR1 MNHEY and CDR2 SMNVEV (reference sequence). Trimming took 0 bases from V and 0 from J, leaving 6 bases between them. The CDR3, as DNA: TGTGCCAGCAGTTTATCTCCTCGTAGCAATCAGCCCCAGCATTTT. Amino acid sequence: CASSLSPRSNQPQHF.

The chain is built from TRBV11-2 and TRBJ2-7, with 8 positions matching TRBD1. Germline V lookup: CDR1 SGHAT, CDR2 FQNNGV. This CDR3 comprises 15 residues. The J segment lost 5 bases and the V segment lost 5 bases, leaving 11 bases of the junction unmatched. CDR3 DNA: TGTGCCAGCAGCGGATCTACAGGGGGTTGGGACGAGCAGTACTTC. This translates into CASSGSTGGWDEQYF.

J is TRBJ2-7 and V is TRBV11-2; 7 bases agree with TRBD1. The CDR3 sequence is 15 residues long. With V trimmed by 2 bases and J by 6 bases, 10 bases remained unmatched. Germline CDR1 SGHAT, CDR2 FQNNGV. The CDR3 sequence: CASSLSTGALAEQYF. CDR3 DNA sequence: TGTGCCAGCAGCTTAAGTACAGGGGCTCTAGCCGAGCAGTACTTC.

The J gene is TRBJ1-6, the V gene TRBV5-4; D gene uncertain. This CDR3 region has 16 residues. V was clipped by 0 bases and J by 3 bases, with 10 bases between them. The germline gives CDR1 SGHNT, CDR2 YYREEE (reference sequence). DNA of the CDR3: TGTGCCAGCAGCTTGGGGTCGGGGAACTATAATTCACCCCTCCACTTT. Protein sequence: CASSLGSGNYNSPLHF.

This clone appeared a few times. The chain carries TRBV6-1 and TRBJ1-2; D remains ambiguous. The CDR3 extends over 12 amino acids. Per germline, CDR1 MNHNS and CDR2 SASEGT. V lost 1 base to trimming and J lost 7 bases, with 7 bases between them. CDR3 DNA: TGTGCCAGCAGTGAAGGTCCCGGTGGCTACACCTTC. Translation: CASSEGPGGYTF.

This chain joins TRBV18 and TRBJ1-2; D gene unclear. The V end lost 3 bases, the J end lost 0 bases, and 14 bases lay between the germline ends. Germline V gives CDR1 KGHSH, CDR2 LQKENI. The CDR3 totals 16 residues. The CDR3 here is CASSPFNGPTNYGYTF. In DNA, the CDR3 is TGTGCCAGCTCACCGTTTAATGGGCCCACTAACTATGGCTACACCTTC. The entire variable domain, with the rest obtained from reference TRBV18 and TRBJ1-2, is as follows: NAGVMQNPRHLVRRRGQEARLRCSPMKGHSHVYWYRQLPEEGLKFMVYLQKENIIDESGMPKERFSAEFPKEGPSILRIQQVVRGDSAAYFCASSPFNGPTNYGYTFGSGTRLTVV.

The rearrangement links TRBV6-5 to TRBJ1-3, with a tentative D call TRBD1 (5 bases). V lost 7 bases to trimming and J lost 0 bases, with 13 bases between them. Looked up from germline, CDR1 is MNHEY and CDR2 is SVGAGI. This CDR3 comprises 15 residues. The CDR3 reads CASKTGGSSGNTIYF. The CDR3 DNA is TGTGCCAGCAAAACTGGGGGGAGCTCTGGAAACACCATATATTTT.

The gene calls are TRBV7-2 and TRBJ2-1; D is possibly TRBD2 (5 bases). Germline CDR1 SGHTA, CDR2 FQGNSA. V was clipped by 5 bases and J by 13 bases, with 15 bases between them. This CDR3 region has 12 residues. The CDR3 spells CASSPGLTSQFF. DNA of the CDR3: TGTGCCAGCAGCCCTGGACTCACCTCACAGTTCTTC.

This chain uses TRBV6-5 with TRBJ1-2, with D possibly being TRBD1 (6 bases). Germline V CDR1 and CDR2: MNHEY, SVGAGI. V lost 6 bases and J 7 bases, leaving 15 bases between the germline ends. This CDR3 has 13 amino acids. The CDR3 reads CASRAQGIVGYTF. The CDR3 coding sequence is TGTGCCAGCAGAGCACAGGGAATTGTTGGCTACACCTTC.

This chain links TRBV30 with TRBJ1-1, with D maybe TRBD1 (6 bases). Deletions cut 8 bases from V and 5 bases from J, with 15 bases between. The germline CDR1 and CDR2 sequences are GTSNPN and SVGIG (reference sequence). The length of the CDR3 is 12 residues. The CDR3 sequence: CAGHRDRTEAFF. Written as DNA, the CDR3 is TGTGCCGGGCACAGGGATCGGACTGAAGCTTTCTTT.

This rearrangement joins TRBV3-1 (or the pseudogene TRBV3-2) to TRBJ1-1; 8 nucleotides line up with TRBD1. The CDR3 spans 14 residues. The trim removed 4 bases at V and 4 bases at J, leaving 5 bases unmatched. Germline-derived CDR1 and CDR2 are LGHDT and YNNKEL (reference sequence). DNA for the CDR3: TGTGCCAGCAGCCTGGGACAGGTTGGCACTGAAGCTTTCTTT. Its protein is CASSLGQVGTEAFF.

V gene TRBV7-9 combines with J gene TRBJ2-2; possibly TRBD1 for D (6 bases). Germline CDR1 is SEHNR and CDR2 is FQNEAQ (reference sequence). The V gene lost 6 bases and the J gene lost 4 bases, with 12 bases spanning the gap. CDR3 size: 14 residues. The CDR3 bases are TGTGCCAGCAGACCACAGGGATTCACCGGGGAGCTGTTTTTT. Residues: CASRPQGFTGELFF.